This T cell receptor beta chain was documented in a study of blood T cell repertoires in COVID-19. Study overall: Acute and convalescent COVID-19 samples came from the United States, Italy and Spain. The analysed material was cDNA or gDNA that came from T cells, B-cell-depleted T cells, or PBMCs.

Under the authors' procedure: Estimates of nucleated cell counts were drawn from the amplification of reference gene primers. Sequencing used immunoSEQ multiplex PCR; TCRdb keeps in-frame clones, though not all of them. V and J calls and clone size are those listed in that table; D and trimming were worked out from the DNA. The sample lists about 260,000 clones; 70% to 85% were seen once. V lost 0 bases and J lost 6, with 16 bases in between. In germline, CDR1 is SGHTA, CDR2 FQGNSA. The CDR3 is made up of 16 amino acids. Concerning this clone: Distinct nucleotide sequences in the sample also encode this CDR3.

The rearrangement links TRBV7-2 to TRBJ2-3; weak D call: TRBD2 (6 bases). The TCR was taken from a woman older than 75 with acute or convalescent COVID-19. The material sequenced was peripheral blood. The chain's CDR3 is CASSLALGGAGDTQYF. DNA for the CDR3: TGTGCCAGCAGCTTAGCTTTAGGAGGGGCGGGGGATACGCAGTATTTT. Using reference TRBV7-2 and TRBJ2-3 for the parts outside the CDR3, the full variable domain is GAGVSQSPSNKVTEKGKDVELRCDPISGHTALYWYRQSLGQGLEFLIYFQGNSAPDKSGLPSDRFSAERTGGSVSTLTIQRTQQEDSAVYLCASSLALGGAGDTQYFGPGTRLTVL.